This is a list of T cell receptor beta chains from one sample in a study of Graves' ophthalmopathy and Graves' hyperthyroidism. TCRdb re-derived calls from the multiplex PCR reads in MiXCR, one entry per CDR3 protein. The sample has roughly 160,000 distinct CDR3 sequences, 39% seen once. Material: peripheral blood. These receptors came from a man between 25 and 39 years old with Graves' ophthalmopathy. Each CDR3 is given with its conserved first and last residue. A D gene is named only where the DNA matches it firmly. Part of the rows lack a size; the others show once, few, many or a class for expanded clones.

d_call	v_call	clone_size	j_call	cdr3_nt	cdr3_aa
.	TRBV2	.	TRBJ1-2	TGTGCCAGCAGTCCGCGGACAGCCCCCTATGGCTACACCTTC	CASSPRTAPYGYTF
.	TRBV6-2/TRBV6-3	many	TRBJ1-1	TGTGCCAGCAGTTACTCGATCCGGGACATGAACACTGAAGCTTTCTTT	CASSYSIRDMNTEAFF
TRBD1	TRBV28	many	TRBJ2-7	TGTGCCAGCAGTTCGACAGGGAACTCCTACGAGCAGTACTTC	CASSSTGNSYEQYF
.	TRBV20-1	.	TRBJ1-1	TGCAGTGCTAGCGTGTTCGGCGGCAGGGGATACACTGAAGCTTTCTTT	CSASVFGGRGYTEAFF
.	TRBV12-3/TRBV12-4	many	TRBJ2-4	TGTGCCAGCAGTTTAAGCAAAAACATTCAGTACTTC	CASSLSKNIQYF
.	TRBV28	.	TRBJ2-7	TGTGCCAGCAGTCCCTTGCCCTCCTACGAGCAGTACTTC	CASSPLPSYEQYF
.	TRBV7-2	once	TRBJ1-1	TGTGCCTCCGGGCGGGGGCGCGGTACTGAAGCTTTCTTT	CASGRGRGTEAFF
.	TRBV28	many	TRBJ1-2	TGTGCCAGCAGTTTATACCGATCAGGGTCCGCAGGGCGTGGCTACACCTTC	CASSLYRSGSAGRGYTF
.	TRBV6-1	.	TRBJ1-2	TGTGCCAGCAGTGCCCCCAACCAGGGTGTCTATGGCTACACCTTC	CASSAPNQGVYGYTF
TRBD1	TRBV4-1	.	TRBJ1-1	TGCGCCAGCAGCCCCTTGCCGGGACAGGGGGCTCCTGAAGCTTTCTTT	CASSPLPGQGAPEAFF
.	TRBV7-2	.	TRBJ2-2	TGTGCCAGCACCTATCGGGGTGGGGCCGGGGAGCTGTTTTTT	CASTYRGGAGELFF
.	TRBV15	many	TRBJ1-1	TGTGCCACCAGCAGACTTCGCACCAACACTGAAGCTTTCTTT	CATSRLRTNTEAFF
.	TRBV28	.	TRBJ1-1	TGTGCCAGCAGTGCCCACGGTGGGACTGAAGCTTTCTTT	CASSAHGGTEAFF
TRBD1	TRBV2	many	TRBJ1-6	TGTGCCAGCAGGCCCGACAGGGTTTTAGGGAATTCACCCCTCCACTTT	CASRPDRVLGNSPLHF
TRBD1	TRBV12-3/TRBV12-4	.	TRBJ2-7	TGTGCCAGCAGCCCAAGGACAGGGCCTACCTACGAGCAGTACTTC	CASSPRTGPTYEQYF
.	TRBV30	.	TRBJ1-6	TGTGCCTGGAGTTCTGCGGTGTCACCCCTCCACTTT	CAWSSAVSPLHF
.	TRBV12-3/TRBV12-4	many	TRBJ2-7	TGTGCCAGCAGTCTCGACAGCTCCTACGAGCAGTACTTC	CASSLDSSYEQYF
.	TRBV6-5	many	TRBJ1-1	TGTGCCAGCAGTTACTCTCTGACGTTTACGAACACTGAAGCTTTCTTT	CASSYSLTFTNTEAFF
TRBD1	TRBV12-3/TRBV12-4	many	TRBJ2-7	TGTGCCAGCAGTCAACCGGGACAGGGGTGGTACGAGCAGTACTTC	CASSQPGQGWYEQYF
TRBD1	TRBV28	many	TRBJ2-7	TGTGCCAGTAACAGGGGGGACTCCTACGAGCAGTACTTC	CASNRGDSYEQYF
.	TRBV28	.	TRBJ1-2	TGTGCCAGCAGGGCTTGGGACGGAAACTATGGCTACACCTTC	CASRAWDGNYGYTF
.	TRBV28	.	TRBJ1-2	TGTGCCAGCAGCCAAGTTGCGGGAAACTATGGCTACACCTTC	CASSQVAGNYGYTF
TRBD1	TRBV6-5	.	TRBJ2-4	TGTGCCAGCAGTTACTCGTTCCAGACAGGGGGCGCGGAGGCCATTCAGTACTTC	CASSYSFQTGGAEAIQYF
TRBD1	TRBV12-3/TRBV12-4	few	TRBJ1-2	TGTGCCAGCAGTTCTGGACAGGGGTTCTATGGCTACACCTTC	CASSSGQGFYGYTF